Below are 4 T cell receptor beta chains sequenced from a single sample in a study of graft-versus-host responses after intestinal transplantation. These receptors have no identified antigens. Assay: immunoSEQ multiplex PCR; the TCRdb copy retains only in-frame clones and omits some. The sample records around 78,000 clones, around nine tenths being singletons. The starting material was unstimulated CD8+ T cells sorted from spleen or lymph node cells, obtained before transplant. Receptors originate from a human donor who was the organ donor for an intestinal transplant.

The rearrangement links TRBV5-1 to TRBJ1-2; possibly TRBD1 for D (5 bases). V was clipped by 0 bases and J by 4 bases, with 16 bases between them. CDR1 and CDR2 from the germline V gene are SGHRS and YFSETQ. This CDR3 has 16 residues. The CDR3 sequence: CASSLVWPTGGYGYTF. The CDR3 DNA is TGCGCCAGCAGCTTGGTATGGCCTACCGGGGGCTATGGCTACACCTTC.

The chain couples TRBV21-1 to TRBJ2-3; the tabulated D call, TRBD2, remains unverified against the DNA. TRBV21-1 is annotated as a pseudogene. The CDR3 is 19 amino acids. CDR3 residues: CASSKARGGKPSDPNTQYF. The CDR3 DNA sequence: TGTGCCAGCAGCAAAGCCCGTGGGGGGAAGCCCTCCGACCCCAATACGCAGTATTTT.

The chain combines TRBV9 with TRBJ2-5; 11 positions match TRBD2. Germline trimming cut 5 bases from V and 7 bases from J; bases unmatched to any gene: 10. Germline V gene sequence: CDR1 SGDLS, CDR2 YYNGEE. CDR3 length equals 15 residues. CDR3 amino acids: CASSEETSGVGTQYF. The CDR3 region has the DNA TGTGCCAGCAGTGAAGAGACTAGCGGGGTCGGGACCCAGTACTTC. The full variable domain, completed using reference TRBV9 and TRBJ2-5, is DSGVTQTPKHLITATGQRVTLRCSPRSGDLSVYWYQQSLDQGLQFLIQYYNGEERAKGNILERFSAQQFPDLHSELNLSSLELGDSALYFCASSEETSGVGTQYFGPGTRLLVL.

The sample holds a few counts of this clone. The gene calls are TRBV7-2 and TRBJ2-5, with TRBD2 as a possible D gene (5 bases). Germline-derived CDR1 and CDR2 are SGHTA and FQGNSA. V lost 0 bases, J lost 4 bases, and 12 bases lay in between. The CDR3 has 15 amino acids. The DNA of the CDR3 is TGTGCCAGCAGCTTAGCCAAGCGGTCTCCAGAGACCCAGTACTTC. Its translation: CASSLAKRSPETQYF. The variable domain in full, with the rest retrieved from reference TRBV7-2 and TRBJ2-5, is GAGVSQSPSNKVTEKGKDVELRCDPISGHTALYWYRQSLGQGLEFLIYFQGNSAPDKSGLPSDRFSAERTGGSVSTLTIQRTQQEDSAVYLCASSLAKRSPETQYFGPGTRLLVL.